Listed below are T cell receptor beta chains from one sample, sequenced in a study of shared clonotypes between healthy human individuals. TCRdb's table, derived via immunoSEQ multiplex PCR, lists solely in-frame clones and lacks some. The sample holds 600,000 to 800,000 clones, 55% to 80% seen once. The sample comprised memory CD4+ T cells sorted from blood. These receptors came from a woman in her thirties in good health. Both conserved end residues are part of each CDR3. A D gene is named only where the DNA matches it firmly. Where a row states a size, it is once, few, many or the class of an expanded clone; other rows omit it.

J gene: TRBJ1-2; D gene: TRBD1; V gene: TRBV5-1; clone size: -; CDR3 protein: CASSLLITGAGGYTF; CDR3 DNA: TGCGCCAGCAGCCTACTAATTACAGGGGCTGGTGGCTACACCTTC
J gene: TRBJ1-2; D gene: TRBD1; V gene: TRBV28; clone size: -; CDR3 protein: CASGRQGPYGYTF; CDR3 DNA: TGTGCCAGCGGAAGACAGGGACCTTATGGCTACACCTTC
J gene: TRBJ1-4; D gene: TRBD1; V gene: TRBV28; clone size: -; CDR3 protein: CASITGGVEKLFF; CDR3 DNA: TGTGCCAGCATAACAGGGGGCGTTGAAAAACTGTTTTTT
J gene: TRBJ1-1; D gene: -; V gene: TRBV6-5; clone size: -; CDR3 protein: CASSYEGEVGTEAFF; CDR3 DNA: TGTGCCAGCAGTTACGAGGGGGAGGTGGGCACTGAAGCTTTCTTT
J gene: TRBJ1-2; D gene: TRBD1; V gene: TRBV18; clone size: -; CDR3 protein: CASQGQGSGGYTF; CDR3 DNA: TGTGCCAGCCAGGGACAGGGGAGCGGTGGCTACACCTTC
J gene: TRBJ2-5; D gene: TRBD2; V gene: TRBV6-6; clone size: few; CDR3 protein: CASSMGTSGQETQYF; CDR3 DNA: TGTGCCAGCAGTATGGGGACTAGCGGCCAAGAGACCCAGTACTTC
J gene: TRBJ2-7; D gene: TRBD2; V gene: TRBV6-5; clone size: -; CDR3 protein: CASRERLAAYEQYF; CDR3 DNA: TGTGCCAGCAGAGAAAGGCTAGCGGCCTACGAGCAGTACTTC
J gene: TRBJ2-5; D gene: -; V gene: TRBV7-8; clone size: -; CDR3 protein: CASSQRDWQETQYF; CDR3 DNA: TGTGCCAGCAGCCAGCGAGACTGGCAAGAGACCCAGTACTTC
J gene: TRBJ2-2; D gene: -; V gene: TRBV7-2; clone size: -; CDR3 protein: CASSLAPLASTGELFF; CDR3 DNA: TGTGCCAGCAGCTTAGCCCCACTAGCCTCCACCGGGGAGCTGTTTTTT
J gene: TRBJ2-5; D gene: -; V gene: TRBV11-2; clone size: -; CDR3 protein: CASSYGQRQETQYF; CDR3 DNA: TGTGCCAGCAGCTACGGACAGAGACAAGAGACCCAGTACTTC
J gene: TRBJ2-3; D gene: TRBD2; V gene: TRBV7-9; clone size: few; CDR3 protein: CASSSRLAGATDTQYF; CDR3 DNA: TGTGCCAGCAGCTCTAGGCTAGCGGGAGCTACAGATACGCAGTATTTT
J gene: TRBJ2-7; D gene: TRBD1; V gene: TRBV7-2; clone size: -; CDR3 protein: CASTTGTGTYEQYF; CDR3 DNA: TGTGCCAGCACCACCGGGACAGGGACCTACGAGCAGTACTTC
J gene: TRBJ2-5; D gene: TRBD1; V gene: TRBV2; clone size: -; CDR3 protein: CASSEGTGGRFGETQYF; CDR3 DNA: TGTGCCAGCAGTGAGGGGACAGGGGGGCGGTTTGGGGAGACCCAGTACTTC
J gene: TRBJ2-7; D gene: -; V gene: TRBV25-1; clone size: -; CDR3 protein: CASSESPDWAGSHYEQYF; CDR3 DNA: TGTGCCAGCAGTGAATCCCCAGATTGGGCCGGGAGCCACTACGAGCAGTACTTC
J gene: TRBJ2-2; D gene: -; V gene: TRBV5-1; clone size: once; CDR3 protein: CASSLARTQTGELFF; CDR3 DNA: TGCGCCAGCAGCTTGGCCAGGACACAGACCGGGGAGCTGTTTTTT
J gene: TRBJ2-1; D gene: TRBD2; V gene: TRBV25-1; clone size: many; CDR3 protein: CASSESPSSGASLGKFF; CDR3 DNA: TGTGCCAGCAGTGAATCCCCCAGTAGCGGGGCCTCTTTGGGGAAGTTCTTC
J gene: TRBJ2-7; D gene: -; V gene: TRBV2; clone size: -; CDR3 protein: CASKGTPASSYEQYF; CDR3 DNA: TGTGCCAGCAAGGGGACTCCGGCGAGCTCCTACGAGCAGTACTTC
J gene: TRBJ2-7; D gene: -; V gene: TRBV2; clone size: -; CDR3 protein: CASSETINSYEQYF; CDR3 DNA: TGTGCCAGCAGTGAAACAATTAACTCCTACGAGCAGTACTTC
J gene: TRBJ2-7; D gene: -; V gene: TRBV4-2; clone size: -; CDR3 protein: CASSQEKGLHYEQYF; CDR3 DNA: TGTGCCAGCAGCCAAGAGAAAGGGCTGCATTACGAGCAGTACTTC
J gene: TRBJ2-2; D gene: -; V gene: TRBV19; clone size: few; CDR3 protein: CASSTSGTVAGELFF; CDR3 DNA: TGTGCCAGTAGTACCTCCGGGACCGTCGCCGGGGAGCTGTTTTTT
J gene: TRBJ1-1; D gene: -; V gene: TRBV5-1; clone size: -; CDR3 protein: CASRMQGLNTEAFF; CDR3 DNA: TGCGCCAGCAGGATGCAGGGGTTGAACACTGAAGCTTTCTTT
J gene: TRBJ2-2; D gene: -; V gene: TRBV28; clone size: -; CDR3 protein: CATYLGHGTGELFF; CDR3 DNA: TGTGCCACCTACTTAGGGCATGGCACCGGGGAGCTGTTTTTT
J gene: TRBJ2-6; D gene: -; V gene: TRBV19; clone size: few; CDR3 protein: CASNDEGISGANVLTF; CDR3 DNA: TGTGCCAGTAATGACGAGGGGATCTCTGGGGCCAACGTCCTGACTTTC
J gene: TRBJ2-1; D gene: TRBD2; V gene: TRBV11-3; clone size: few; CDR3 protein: CASSSGTSGTNEQFF; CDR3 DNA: TGTGCCAGCAGCTCCGGGACTAGCGGGACGAATGAGCAGTTCTTC
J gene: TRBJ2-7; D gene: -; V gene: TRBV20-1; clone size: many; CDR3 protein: CSAQDFYEQYF; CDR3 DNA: TGCAGTGCTCAGGACTTCTACGAGCAGTACTTC
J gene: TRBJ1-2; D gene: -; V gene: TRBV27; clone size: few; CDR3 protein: CASSLDGVAGYTF; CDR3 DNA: TGTGCCAGCAGTTTAGACGGGGTGGCTGGCTACACCTTC
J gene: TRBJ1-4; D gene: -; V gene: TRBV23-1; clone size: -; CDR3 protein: CASTPRSGIHEKLFF; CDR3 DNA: TGCGCCAGCACCCCAAGATCGGGAATCCATGAAAAACTGTTTTTT
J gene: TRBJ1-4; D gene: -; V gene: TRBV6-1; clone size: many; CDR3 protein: CASGEGKGNEKLFF; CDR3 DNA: TGTGCCAGCGGGGAGGGAAAGGGGAATGAAAAACTGTTTTTT
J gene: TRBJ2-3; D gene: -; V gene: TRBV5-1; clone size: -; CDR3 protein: CASSLVGRVGDTQYF; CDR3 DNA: TGCGCCAGCAGCTTGGTCGGCAGGGTCGGAGATACGCAGTATTTT
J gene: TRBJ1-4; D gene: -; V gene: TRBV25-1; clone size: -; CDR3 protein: CASSELRGFGRNEKLFF; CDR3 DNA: TGTGCCAGCAGTGAATTGCGGGGTTTCGGCAGAAATGAAAAACTGTTTTTT
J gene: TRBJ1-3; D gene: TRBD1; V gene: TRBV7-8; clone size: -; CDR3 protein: CASSWDRPSSGNTIYF; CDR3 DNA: TGTGCCAGCAGCTGGGACAGGCCCAGCTCTGGAAACACCATATATTTT
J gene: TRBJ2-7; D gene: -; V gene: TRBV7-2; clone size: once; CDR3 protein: CASSLSSALLYEQYF; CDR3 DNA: TGTGCCAGCAGCTTGTCTAGCGCGCTCCTCTACGAGCAGTACTTC
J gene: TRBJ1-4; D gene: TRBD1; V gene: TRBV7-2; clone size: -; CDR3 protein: CASSPGTGRSEKLFF; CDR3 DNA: TGTGCCAGCAGCCCCGGGACAGGGCGTTCGGAAAAACTGTTTTTT
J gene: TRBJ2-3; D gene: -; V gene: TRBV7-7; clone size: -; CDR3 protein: CASSRDRTDTQYF; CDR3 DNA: TGTGCCAGCAGCCGGGACCGCACAGATACGCAGTATTTT
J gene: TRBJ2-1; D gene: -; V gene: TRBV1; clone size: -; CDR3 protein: CTSSQDQGPARPGGPHNEQFF; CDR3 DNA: TGCACCAGCAGCCAAGATCAGGGCCCGGCCAGGCCGGGGGGCCCGCACAATGAGCAGTTCTTC
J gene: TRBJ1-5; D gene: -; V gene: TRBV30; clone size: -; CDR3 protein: CAWSSVRHQPQHF; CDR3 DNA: TGTGCCTGGTCCTCCGTCAGGCATCAGCCCCAGCATTTT
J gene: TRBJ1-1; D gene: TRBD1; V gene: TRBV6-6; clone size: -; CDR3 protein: CASSYQTGTNTEAFF; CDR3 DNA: TGTGCCAGCAGTTATCAGACAGGGACGAACACTGAAGCTTTCTTT
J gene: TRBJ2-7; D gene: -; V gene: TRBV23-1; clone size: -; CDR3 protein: CASSHGQSSYEQYF; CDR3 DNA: TGCGCCAGCAGTCACGGCCAGAGCTCCTACGAGCAGTACTTC
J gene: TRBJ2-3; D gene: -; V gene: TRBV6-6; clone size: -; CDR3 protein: CASSPSTDTQYF; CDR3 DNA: TGTGCCAGCAGTCCCAGCACAGATACGCAGTATTTT
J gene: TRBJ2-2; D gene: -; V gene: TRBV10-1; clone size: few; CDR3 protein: CASSEVRGGNTGELFF; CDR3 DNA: TGCGCCAGCAGTGAAGTAAGGGGAGGTAACACCGGGGAGCTGTTTTTT
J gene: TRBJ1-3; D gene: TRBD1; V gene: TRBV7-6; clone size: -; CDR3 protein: CASSYLGGQGSGNTIYF; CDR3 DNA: TGTGCCAGCAGCTATCTTGGGGGACAGGGTTCAGGAAACACCATATATTTT
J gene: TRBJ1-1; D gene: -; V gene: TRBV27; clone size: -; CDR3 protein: CASSSRPGGNTEAFF; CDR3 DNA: TGTGCCAGCAGTTCAAGGCCTGGGGGGAACACTGAAGCTTTCTTT
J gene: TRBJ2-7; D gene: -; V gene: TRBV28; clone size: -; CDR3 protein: CASSLFFQGRDEQYF; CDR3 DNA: TGTGCCAGCAGTTTATTCTTTCAGGGGCGGGACGAGCAGTACTTC
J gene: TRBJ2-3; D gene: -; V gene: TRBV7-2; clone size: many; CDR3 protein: CASTLTWGSTDTQYF; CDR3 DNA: TGTGCCAGCACCCTCACGTGGGGGAGCACAGATACGCAGTATTTT
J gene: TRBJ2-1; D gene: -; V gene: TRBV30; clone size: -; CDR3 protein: CAWSVGNEQFF; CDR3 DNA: TGTGCCTGGAGTGTGGGCAATGAGCAGTTCTTC
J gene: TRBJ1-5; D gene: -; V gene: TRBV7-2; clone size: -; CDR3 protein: CASSLRGYGQPQHF; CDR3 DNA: TGTGCCAGCAGCCTAAGGGGGTACGGGCAGCCCCAGCATTTT
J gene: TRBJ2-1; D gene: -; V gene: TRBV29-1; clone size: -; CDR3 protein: CSVVSQTLNEQFF; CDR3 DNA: TGCAGCGTTGTTTCACAGACTCTGAATGAGCAGTTCTTC
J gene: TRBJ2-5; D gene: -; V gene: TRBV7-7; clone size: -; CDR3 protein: CASSLGLERQETQYF; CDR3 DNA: TGTGCCAGCAGCTTGGGGCTCGAGCGGCAAGAGACCCAGTACTTC
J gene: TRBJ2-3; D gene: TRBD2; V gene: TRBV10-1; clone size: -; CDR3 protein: CASKATSSSDTQYF; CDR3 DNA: TGCGCCAGCAAGGCGACTAGCTCTTCAGATACGCAGTATTTT
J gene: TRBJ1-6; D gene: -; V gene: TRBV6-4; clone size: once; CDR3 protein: CASSQAGSSPLHF; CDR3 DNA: TGTGCCAGCAGCCAAGCAGGCTCCTCACCCCTCCACTTT
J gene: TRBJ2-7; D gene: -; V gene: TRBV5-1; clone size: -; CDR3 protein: CASSRDGSSYEQYF; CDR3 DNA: TGCGCCAGCAGCCGGGACGGCAGCTCCTACGAGCAGTACTTC
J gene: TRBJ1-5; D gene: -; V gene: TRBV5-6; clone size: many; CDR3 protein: CASSLMTGFQPQHF; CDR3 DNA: TGTGCCAGCAGCCTCATGACCGGGTTTCAGCCCCAGCATTTT
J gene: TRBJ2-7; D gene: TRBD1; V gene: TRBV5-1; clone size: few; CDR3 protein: CASSFGDRDSYEQYF; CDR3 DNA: TGCGCCAGCAGCTTTGGGGACAGGGATTCCTACGAGCAGTACTTC
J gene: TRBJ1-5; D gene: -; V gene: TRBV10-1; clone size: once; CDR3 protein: CASNGTTPPRSNQPQHF; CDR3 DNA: TGCGCCAGCAACGGGACAACTCCTCCGAGGAGCAATCAGCCCCAGCATTTT
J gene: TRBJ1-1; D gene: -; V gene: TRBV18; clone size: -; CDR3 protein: CASSQGLNTEAFF; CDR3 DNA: TGTGCCAGCTCACAGGGGCTGAACACTGAAGCTTTCTTT
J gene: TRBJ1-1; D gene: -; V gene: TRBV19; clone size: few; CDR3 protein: CASSTAGTHYTEAFF; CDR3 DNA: TGTGCCAGTAGTACAGCCGGGACACACTACACTGAAGCTTTCTTT
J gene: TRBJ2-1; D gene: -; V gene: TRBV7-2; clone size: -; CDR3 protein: CASSVQAGTTNEQFF; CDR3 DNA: TGTGCCAGCAGCGTACAAGCGGGTACCACCAATGAGCAGTTCTTC
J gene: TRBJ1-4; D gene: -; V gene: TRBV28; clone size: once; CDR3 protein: CASSLAFNEKLFF; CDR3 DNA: TGTGCCAGCAGTTTAGCTTTTAATGAAAAACTGTTTTTT